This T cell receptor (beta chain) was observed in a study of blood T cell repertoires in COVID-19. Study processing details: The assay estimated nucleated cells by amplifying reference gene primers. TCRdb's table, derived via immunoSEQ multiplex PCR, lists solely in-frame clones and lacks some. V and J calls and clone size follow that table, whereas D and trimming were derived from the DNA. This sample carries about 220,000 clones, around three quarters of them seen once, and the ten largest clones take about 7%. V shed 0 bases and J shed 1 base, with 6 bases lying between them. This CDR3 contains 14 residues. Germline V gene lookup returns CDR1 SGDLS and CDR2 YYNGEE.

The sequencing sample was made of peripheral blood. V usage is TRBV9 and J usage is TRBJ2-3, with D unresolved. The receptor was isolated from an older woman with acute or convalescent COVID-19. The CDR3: CASSVAQRTDTQYF. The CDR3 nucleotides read TGTGCCAGCAGCGTAGCACAGCGCACAGATACGCAGTATTTT.